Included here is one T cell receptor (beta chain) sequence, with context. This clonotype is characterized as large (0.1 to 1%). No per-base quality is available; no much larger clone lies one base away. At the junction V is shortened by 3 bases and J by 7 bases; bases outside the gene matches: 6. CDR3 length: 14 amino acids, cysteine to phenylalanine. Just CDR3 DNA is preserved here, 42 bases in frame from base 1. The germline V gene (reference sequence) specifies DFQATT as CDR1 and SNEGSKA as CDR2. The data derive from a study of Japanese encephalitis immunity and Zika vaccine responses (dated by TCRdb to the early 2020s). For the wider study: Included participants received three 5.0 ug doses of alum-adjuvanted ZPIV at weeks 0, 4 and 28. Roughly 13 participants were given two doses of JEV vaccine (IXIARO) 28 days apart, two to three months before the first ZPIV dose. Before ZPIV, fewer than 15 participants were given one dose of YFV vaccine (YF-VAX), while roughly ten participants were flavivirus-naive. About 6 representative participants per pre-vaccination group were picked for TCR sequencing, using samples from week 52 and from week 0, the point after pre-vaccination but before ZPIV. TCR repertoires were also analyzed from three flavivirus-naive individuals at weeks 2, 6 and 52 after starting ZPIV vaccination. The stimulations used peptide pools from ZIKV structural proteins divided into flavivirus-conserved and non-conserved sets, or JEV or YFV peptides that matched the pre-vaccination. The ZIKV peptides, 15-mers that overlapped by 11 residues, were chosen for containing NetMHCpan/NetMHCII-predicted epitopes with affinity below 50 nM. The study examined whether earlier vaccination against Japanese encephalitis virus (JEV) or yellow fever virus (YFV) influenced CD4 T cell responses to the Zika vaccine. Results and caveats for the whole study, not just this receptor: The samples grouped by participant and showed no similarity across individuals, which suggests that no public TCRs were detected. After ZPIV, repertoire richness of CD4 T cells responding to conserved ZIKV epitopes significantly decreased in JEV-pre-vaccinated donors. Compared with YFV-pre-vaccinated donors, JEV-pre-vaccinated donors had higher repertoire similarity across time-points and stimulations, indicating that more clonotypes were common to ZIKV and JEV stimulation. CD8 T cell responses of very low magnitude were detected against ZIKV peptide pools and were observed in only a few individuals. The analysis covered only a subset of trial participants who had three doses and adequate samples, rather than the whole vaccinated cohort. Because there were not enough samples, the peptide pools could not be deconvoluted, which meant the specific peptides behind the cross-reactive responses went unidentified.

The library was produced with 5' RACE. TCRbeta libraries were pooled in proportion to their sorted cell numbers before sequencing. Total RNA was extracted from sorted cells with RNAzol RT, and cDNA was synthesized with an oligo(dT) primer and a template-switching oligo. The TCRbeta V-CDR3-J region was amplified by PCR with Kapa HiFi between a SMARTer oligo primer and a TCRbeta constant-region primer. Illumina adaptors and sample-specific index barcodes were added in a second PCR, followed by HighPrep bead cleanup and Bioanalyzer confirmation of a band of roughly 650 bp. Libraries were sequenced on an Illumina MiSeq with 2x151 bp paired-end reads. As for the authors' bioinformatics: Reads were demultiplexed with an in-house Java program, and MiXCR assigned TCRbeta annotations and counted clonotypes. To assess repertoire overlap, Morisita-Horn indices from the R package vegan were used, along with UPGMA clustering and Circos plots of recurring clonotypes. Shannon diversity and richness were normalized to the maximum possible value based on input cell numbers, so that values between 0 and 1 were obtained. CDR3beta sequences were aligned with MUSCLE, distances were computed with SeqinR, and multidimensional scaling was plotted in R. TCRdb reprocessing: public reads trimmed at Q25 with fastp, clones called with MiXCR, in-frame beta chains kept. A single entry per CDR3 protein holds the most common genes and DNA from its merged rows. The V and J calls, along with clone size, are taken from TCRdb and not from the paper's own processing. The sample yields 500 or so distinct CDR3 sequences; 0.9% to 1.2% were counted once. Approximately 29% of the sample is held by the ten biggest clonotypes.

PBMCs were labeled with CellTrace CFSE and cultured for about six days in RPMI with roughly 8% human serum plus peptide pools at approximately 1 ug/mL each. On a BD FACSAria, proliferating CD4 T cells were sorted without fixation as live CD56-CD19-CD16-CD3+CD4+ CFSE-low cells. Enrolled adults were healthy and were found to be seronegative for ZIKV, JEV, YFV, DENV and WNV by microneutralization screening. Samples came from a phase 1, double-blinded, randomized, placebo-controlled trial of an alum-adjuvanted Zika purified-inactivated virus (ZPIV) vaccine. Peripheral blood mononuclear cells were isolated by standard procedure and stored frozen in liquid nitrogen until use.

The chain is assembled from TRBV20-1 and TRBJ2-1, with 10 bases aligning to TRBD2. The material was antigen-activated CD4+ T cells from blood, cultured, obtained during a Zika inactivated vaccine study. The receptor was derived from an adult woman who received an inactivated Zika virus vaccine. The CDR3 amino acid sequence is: CSASPLAGDNEQFF. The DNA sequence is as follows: TGCAGTGCTAGTCCCCTAGCGGGGGATAATGAGCAGTTCTTC.